The 31 T cell receptor beta chains given below trace back to one sample, sequenced in a study of control samples from healthy donors and cancer patients. This table comes from immunoSEQ multiplex PCR, and its TCRdb copy is limited to in-frame clones, with some not included. The data hold some 120,000 clones, with more than 70% observed a single time. Sequenced material: blood. The source of these receptors is a man in his fifties in good health.

V is TRBV2 and J is TRBJ2-5; D gene ambiguous. Germline CDR1 SNHLY, CDR2 FYNNEI. V was shortened by 1 base and J by 5 bases, with 11 bases between the two germline ends. This CDR3 region has 14 residues. CDR3 region: CASSEDAGLETQYF. The CDR3 region has the DNA TGTGCCAGCAGTGAAGACGCCGGGTTGGAGACCCAGTACTTC.

This sequence joins TRBV7-3 and TRBJ1-1; D is undetermined. This CDR3 is built from 13 residues. The V gene's germline CDR1 is SGHTA and CDR2 FQGTGA. Trimming removed 4 bases at V and 1 base at J, with 7 bases between. The chain's CDR3 is CASSYDRNTEAFF. CDR3 nucleotides: TGTGCCAGCAGCTATGACCGGAACACTGAAGCTTTCTTT.

The chain recombines TRBV27 with TRBJ2-3, with D tentatively TRBD1 (5 bases). This CDR3 has 16 amino acids. Germline V CDR1 and CDR2: MNHEY, SMNVEV (reference sequence). Trimming removed 5 bases at V and 5 bases at J, with 20 bases between. The CDR3 DNA is TGTGCCAGCAGTCCAGGGCGGCTAGTTACGGGAGATACGCAGTATTTT. This translates into CASSPGRLVTGDTQYF.

This sequence joins TRBV2 and TRBJ2-2; no reliable D call. Trimming stripped 6 bases from V and 4 bases from J, with 12 bases between. CDR1 is SNHLY, CDR2 FYNNEI, per germline. CDR3 size: 14 residues. The CDR3 region is CASREIGGTGELFF. For the CDR3, the DNA is TGTGCCAGCAGGGAGATCGGTGGCACCGGGGAGCTGTTTTTT.

This clone was recorded only once. The chain recombines TRBV29-1 with TRBJ2-7; D possibly corresponds to TRBD2 (6 bases). The CDR3 sequence is 15 residues long. Trimming cost V 5 bases and J 3 bases, with 20 bases left between them. Germline V gives CDR1 SQVTM, CDR2 ANQGSEA. The CDR3 coding sequence is TGCAGCGTTTCCGGGACTCCCTTGGCCCTCTACGAGCAGTACTTC. It is translated as CSVSGTPLALYEQYF.

The rearrangement joins TRBV19 to TRBJ1-2; 8 bases are a match to TRBD1. The junction had 12 bases not matched to a gene; V was cut back by 9 bases and J by 3 bases. The CDR3 sequence is 15 residues long. The germline CDR1 and CDR2 sequences are LNHDA and SQIVND (reference sequence). The CDR3 is CASQLFPGQDYGYTF. DNA of the CDR3: TGTGCCAGCCAATTGTTCCCGGGACAGGACTATGGCTACACCTTC.

The CDR3 DNA reads TGCGCCAGCAGCCCCCGGACAGGGGTTGACTATGGCTACACCTTC. Its translation: CASSPRTGVDYGYTF. V and J are TRBV5-1 and TRBJ1-2; 9 bases are a match to TRBD1. V lost 4 bases, J lost 3 bases, and 7 bases stayed unmatched. CDR1 SGHRS and CDR2 YFSETQ come from the germline V gene. This CDR3 has 15 residues.

The J gene is TRBJ2-1, the V gene TRBV4-1; D gene ambiguous. CDR3 length: 15 amino acids. The germline V gene encodes CDR1 MGHRA and CDR2 YSYEKL. V dropped 6 bases and J dropped 1 base, with 13 bases sitting between them. CDR3 bases: TGCGCCAGCAGACTTCTGATCGGGTCCTACAATGAGCAGTTCTTC. Protein sequence: CASRLLIGSYNEQFF.

This chain uses TRBV15 with TRBJ2-1, with TRBD2 matching 10 bases. Germline V gene lookup returns CDR1 LNHNV and CDR2 YYDKDF (reference sequence). There are 19 residues in the CDR3. V shed 0 bases and J 4 bases; nucleotides not matched to a gene: 12. The CDR3 region has the DNA TGTGCCACCAGCAGAGATCCCCCAACTAGCGGGGCGTTTTACAATGAGCAGTTCTTC. This gives the protein CATSRDPPTSGAFYNEQFF.

This rearrangement joins TRBV6-1 to TRBJ2-2, with TRBD1 as a possible D gene (6 bases). The germline gives CDR1 MNHNS, CDR2 SASEGT. With 2 bases removed from V and 4 bases from J, the gap between germline ends came to 8 bases. The CDR3 runs 14 residues. The CDR3, as DNA: TGTGCCAGCAGTGAATTCAGGGGCACCGGGGAGCTGTTTTTT. This gives the protein CASSEFRGTGELFF.

The chain couples TRBV3-1 (or the pseudogene TRBV3-2) to TRBJ1-6; D not resolved. In germline, CDR1 is LGHDT, CDR2 YNNKEL (reference sequence). The CDR3 is 14 amino acids. Between the trimmed V and J ends, which lost 4 bases and 7 bases, there was a span of 11 bases. DNA for the CDR3: TGTGCCAGCAGCCGTACCGAGATCAATTCACCCCTCCACTTT. Its protein is CASSRTEINSPLHF.

The chain combines TRBV29-1 with TRBJ1-2; possible D gene TRBD1, 5 bases. The V gene's germline CDR1 is SQVTM and CDR2 ANQGSEA. This CDR3 comprises 13 residues. The V end lost 4 bases, the J end lost 1 base, and 10 bases lay between the germline ends. Here the CDR3 reads CSVATGDNYGYTF. In DNA form, the CDR3 reads TGCAGCGTTGCTACAGGTGATAACTATGGCTACACCTTC.

The chain has TRBV19 and TRBJ1-1, with D possibly being TRBD1 (6 bases). The length of the CDR3 is 14 residues. CDR1 and CDR2 (germline): LNHDA, SQIVND (reference sequence). V shed 3 bases and J shed 5 bases, with 13 bases lying between them. As DNA, the CDR3 is TGTGCCAGTAGTATCCAGGGAAGGGGGACTGAAGCTTTCTTT. Its protein product is CASSIQGRGTEAFF.

This chain connects TRBV9 to TRBJ2-7; possibly TRBD2 for D (5 bases). Trimming removed 3 bases from V and 6 bases from J, with 16 bases in between. The CDR3 contains 14 residues. Germline V gene sequence: CDR1 SGDLS, CDR2 YYNGEE. In DNA form, the CDR3 reads TGTGCCAGCAGCGCGGGGTGGGGTTCATCCGAGCAGTACTTC. This translates into CASSAGWGSSEQYF. Full variable domain (rest looked up from reference TRBV9 and TRBJ2-7): DSGVTQTPKHLITATGQRVTLRCSPRSGDLSVYWYQQSLDQGLQFLIQYYNGEERAKGNILERFSAQQFPDLHSELNLSSLELGDSALYFCASSAGWGSSEQYFGPGTRLTVT.

This clone came up a few times. Other DNA sequences in the sample encode the same CDR3. J is TRBJ1-2 and V is TRBV6-5; the match to TRBD1 covers 7 bases. Germline CDR1 MNHEY, CDR2 SVGAGI. V was pared by 4 bases and J by 4 bases, with 3 bases of the junction left unmatched. The CDR3 totals 13 residues. For the CDR3, the DNA is TGTGCCAGCAGTTCACAGGGGACCTATGGCTACACCTTC. Protein sequence: CASSSQGTYGYTF.

This chain connects TRBV7-8 to TRBJ1-5; D gene ambiguous. The V gene lost 5 bases and the J gene lost 5 bases, with 16 bases spanning the gap. Germline V gives CDR1 SGHVS, CDR2 FQNEAQ. The CDR3 contains 15 residues. CDR3 protein: CASSPTRGTDQPQHF. The CDR3 DNA is TGTGCCAGCAGCCCGACCCGGGGTACCGATCAGCCCCAGCATTTT. Full variable domain (rest looked up from reference TRBV7-8 and TRBJ1-5): GAGVSQSPRYKVAKRGQDVALRCDPISGHVSLFWYQQALGQGPEFLTYFQNEAQLDKSGLPSDRFFAERPEGSVSTLKIQRTQQEDSAVYLCASSPTRGTDQPQHFGDGTRLSIL.

This chain joins TRBV30 and TRBJ1-2; D not resolved. The germline V gene has CDR1 GTSNPN and CDR2 SVGIG (reference sequence). Trimming shortened V by 4 bases and J by 4 bases, and 16 bases separated the two germline ends. The CDR3 is 14 residues long. The CDR3 here is CAWMGIEKLYGYTF. The CDR3 nucleotides read TGTGCCTGGATGGGTATAGAAAAACTCTATGGCTACACCTTC.

V usage is TRBV28 and J usage is TRBJ2-3; the D call may be TRBD1 or TRBD2 (6 bases each). In germline, CDR1 is MDHEN, CDR2 SYDVKM. There are 18 residues in the CDR3. Trimming removed 2 bases at V and 2 bases at J, with 20 bases between. CDR3 sequence: CASSLSAGGRRSTDTQYF. The CDR3 coding sequence is TGTGCCAGCAGTTTAAGCGCTGGGGGGCGGCGGTCCACAGATACGCAGTATTTT. Full variable domain (rest looked up from reference TRBV28 and TRBJ2-3): DVKVTQSSRYLVKRTGEKVFLECVQDMDHENMFWYRQDPGLGLRLIYFSYDVKMKEKGDIPEGYSVSREKKERFSLILESASTNQTSMYLCASSLSAGGRRSTDTQYFGPGTRLTVL.

The V and J genes are TRBV28 and TRBJ1-4; D uncertain. The germline CDR1 and CDR2 sequences are MDHEN and SYDVKM. This CDR3 is 12 amino acids long. Trimming pared 1 base from V and 7 bases from J, leaving 4 bases between. The CDR3 sequence: CASSLLTEKLFF. The CDR3 DNA sequence: TGTGCCAGCAGTTTATTGACTGAAAAACTGTTTTTT.

The V and J genes are TRBV28 and TRBJ2-1, with D uncertain. In germline, CDR1 is MDHEN, CDR2 SYDVKM. This CDR3 comprises 16 residues. V lost 3 bases to trimming and J lost 6 bases, with 18 bases between them. CDR3 loop: CASSLIQDMNFNEQFF. The CDR3 DNA sequence: TGTGCCAGCAGTTTGATTCAGGATATGAATTTCAATGAGCAGTTCTTC.

V usage is TRBV28 and J usage is TRBJ1-2; TRBD1 matches 9 bases. After removal of 6 bases from V and 4 bases from J, the junction contained 9 bases not matched to a gene. CDR1 is MDHEN and CDR2 is SYDVKM in the germline V gene. The CDR3 totals 15 residues. CDR3 coding DNA: TGTGCCAGCAGGGACCGGGACAGGGCCGCCTATGGCTACACCTTC. Amino acids: CASRDRDRAAYGYTF.

This clone was picked up a small number of times. The chain links TRBV24-1 to TRBJ2-1; 8 bases align to TRBD1. The CDR3 is 13 residues long. The V segment lost 6 bases and the J segment 8 bases; nucleotides outside the gene matches: 5. Germline-derived CDR1 and CDR2 are KGHDR and SFDVKD. CDR3 amino acids: CATSSDRGDEQFF. CDR3 DNA sequence: TGTGCCACCAGTTCCGACAGGGGCGATGAGCAGTTCTTC.

The V call is TRBV6-5, the J call TRBJ1-5; TRBD1 might be the D (5 bases). The germline V gene encodes CDR1 MNHEY and CDR2 SVGAGI. The CDR3 totals 15 residues. Between the trimmed V and J ends, which lost 7 bases and 2 bases, there was a span of 15 bases. CDR3 nucleotide sequence: TGTGCCAGCATCTGGGGGATTAGCGGCAATCAGCCCCAGCATTTT. Its translation is CASIWGISGNQPQHF.

J is TRBJ1-1 and V is TRBV28, with 12 bases lining up with TRBD1. Germline-derived CDR1 and CDR2 are MDHEN and SYDVKM. This CDR3 spans 15 amino acids. The CDR3 coding sequence is TGTGCGATAAGGGACAGGGGGCGCATAAACACTGAAGCTTTCTTT. Encoded protein: CAIRDRGRINTEAFF.

The chain recombines TRBV19 with TRBJ2-6; 10 nucleotides match TRBD1. The CDR3 runs 15 residues. Germline values: CDR1 LNHDA, CDR2 SQIVND (reference sequence). Trimming at V came to 10 bases and at J to 4 bases, leaving 7 bases not matched to a gene. The CDR3 sequence is CATRGTGVGANVLTF. Here the CDR3 DNA reads TGTGCCACTAGAGGGACAGGGGTAGGGGCCAACGTCCTGACTTTC. The variable domain in full, with the rest retrieved from reference TRBV19 and TRBJ2-6, is DGGITQSPKYLFRKEGQNVTLSCEQNLNHDAMYWYRQDPGQGLRLIYYSQIVNDFQKGDIAEGYSVSREKKESFPLTVTSAQKNPTAFYLCATRGTGVGANVLTFGAGSRLTVL.

This clone appeared a few times. V and J are TRBV4-1 and TRBJ2-2, with D unresolved. V gave up 0 bases and J gave up 7 bases, with 18 bases separating them. The CDR3 covers 17 residues. CDR1 MGHRA and CDR2 YSYEKL come from the germline V gene. The CDR3, as DNA: TGCGCCAGCAGCCAAGATCCTTTCTTTTTAGTCGGCGGGGAGCTGTTTTTT. It is translated as CASSQDPFFLVGGELFF.

The chain has TRBV19 and TRBJ1-2; no clear D gene. This CDR3 region has 14 residues. From germline, CDR1 is LNHDA and CDR2 SQIVND (reference sequence). Trimming took 6 bases from V and 4 from J, leaving 15 bases between them. The CDR3 loop reads CASSTQPPPYGYTF. The CDR3 DNA follows: TGTGCCAGTAGCACCCAACCCCCCCCCTATGGCTACACCTTC.

This clone was counted a single time. This chain joins TRBV6-2 or TRBV6-3 and TRBJ1-2, with TRBD1 as a possible D gene (6 bases). The V gene's germline CDR1 is MNHEY and CDR2 SVGEGT. V lost 2 bases, J lost 7 bases, and 17 bases lay in between. The CDR3 loop spans 15 amino acids. DNA for the CDR3: TGTGCCAGCAGTTACCCCCATATGACAGGCGGTGGCTACACCTTC. This sequence encodes CASSYPHMTGGGYTF.

This sequence joins TRBV11-3 and TRBJ1-1; D perhaps matches TRBD1 (5 bases). This CDR3 comprises 15 residues. Germline V gene sequence: CDR1 SGHNT, CDR2 YENEEA. V shed 5 bases and J shed 5 bases, with 18 bases lying between them. This CDR3 reads CASSRQYGGGTEAFF. The CDR3 coding sequence is TGTGCCAGCAGCCGCCAGTATGGGGGTGGGACTGAAGCTTTCTTT.

The chain joins TRBV6-1 to TRBJ2-2; D remains unclear. This CDR3 comprises 15 residues. The V gene lost 3 bases and the J gene lost 1 base, with 9 bases spanning the gap. Germline V lookup: CDR1 MNHNS, CDR2 SASEGT. The CDR3 spells CASSDFHRNTGELFF. In nucleotides, the CDR3 is TGTGCCAGCAGTGATTTTCACAGGAACACCGGGGAGCTGTTTTTT.

The CDR3 sequence: CASSSIGSGNTIYF. Written as DNA, the CDR3 is TGTGCCAGCAGCTCTATAGGGTCTGGAAACACCATATATTTT. This chain links TRBV27 with TRBJ1-3; D is uncertain. Germline assignment: CDR1 MNHEY and CDR2 SMNVEV (reference sequence). CDR3 size: 14 residues. Trimming removed 6 bases at V and 1 base at J, with 10 bases between.